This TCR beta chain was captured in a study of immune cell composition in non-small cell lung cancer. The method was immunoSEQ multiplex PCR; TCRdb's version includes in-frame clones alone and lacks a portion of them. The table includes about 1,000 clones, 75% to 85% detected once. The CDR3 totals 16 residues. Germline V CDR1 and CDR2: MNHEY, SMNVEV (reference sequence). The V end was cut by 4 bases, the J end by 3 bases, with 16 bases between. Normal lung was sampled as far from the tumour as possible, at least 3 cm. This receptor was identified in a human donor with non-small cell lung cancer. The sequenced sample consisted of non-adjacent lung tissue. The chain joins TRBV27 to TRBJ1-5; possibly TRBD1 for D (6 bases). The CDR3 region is CASSSTLQGHNQPQHF. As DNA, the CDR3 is TGTGCCAGCAGTTCCACTCTACAGGGACACAATCAGCCCCAGCATTTT.